This T cell receptor (beta chain) was recovered during a study of OX40 agonist ivuxolimab in advanced cancers. Clones were sequenced by immunoSEQ multiplex PCR, and TCRdb holds only the in-frame ones, with some missing. Among 80,000 or so clones listed, just under 95% were seen once. The CDR3 has 15 amino acids. V was clipped by 3 bases and J by 8 bases, with 17 bases between them. Germline V CDR1 and CDR2: SGHVS, FNYEAQ. The sequence derives from an adult with an advanced solid tumor such as melanoma, head and neck, liver or kidney cancer. V gene TRBV7-6 combines with J gene TRBJ1-5; tentatively, D is TRBD1 (5 bases). Sequenced here: CD4+ or CD8+ T cells sorted from blood, sampled in a trial of the OX40 agonist ivuxolimab. In DNA form, the CDR3 reads TGTGCCAGCAGCTTCGGCGGGCAGGGCCTGGAGCCCCAGCATTTT. This codes for CASSFGGQGLEPQHF.